This TCR beta chain was identified during a study of blood T cells in healthy people across ages. Ten milliliters of peripheral blood were drawn from each donor into EDTA-treated tubes. Note on this clonotype: A much bigger clone sits one base away, suggesting this may be a read error.

The germline V gene has CDR1 SGHRS and CDR2 YFSETQ. The CDR3 is 17 residues long. A second roughly 7 to 11 cycle PCR used barcoded and J-beta primers. TCRdb re-called the 5' RACE reads through MiXCR, storing one row per CDR3 protein. The table lists 600,000 or so distinct CDR3 sequences, 20% to 25% of them singletons, with roughly 3.7% in the top ten. Source material: blood. The chain uses TRBV5-1 and TRBJ2-1, with 11 positions matching TRBD2. The clonotype comes from a man between 70 and 80 years old in good health. In DNA, the CDR3 is TGCGTCAGCAGCTTAGACCTTAGCGGGAGGGCCTACAATGAGCAGTTCTTC. This codes for CVSSLDLSGRAYNEQFF.